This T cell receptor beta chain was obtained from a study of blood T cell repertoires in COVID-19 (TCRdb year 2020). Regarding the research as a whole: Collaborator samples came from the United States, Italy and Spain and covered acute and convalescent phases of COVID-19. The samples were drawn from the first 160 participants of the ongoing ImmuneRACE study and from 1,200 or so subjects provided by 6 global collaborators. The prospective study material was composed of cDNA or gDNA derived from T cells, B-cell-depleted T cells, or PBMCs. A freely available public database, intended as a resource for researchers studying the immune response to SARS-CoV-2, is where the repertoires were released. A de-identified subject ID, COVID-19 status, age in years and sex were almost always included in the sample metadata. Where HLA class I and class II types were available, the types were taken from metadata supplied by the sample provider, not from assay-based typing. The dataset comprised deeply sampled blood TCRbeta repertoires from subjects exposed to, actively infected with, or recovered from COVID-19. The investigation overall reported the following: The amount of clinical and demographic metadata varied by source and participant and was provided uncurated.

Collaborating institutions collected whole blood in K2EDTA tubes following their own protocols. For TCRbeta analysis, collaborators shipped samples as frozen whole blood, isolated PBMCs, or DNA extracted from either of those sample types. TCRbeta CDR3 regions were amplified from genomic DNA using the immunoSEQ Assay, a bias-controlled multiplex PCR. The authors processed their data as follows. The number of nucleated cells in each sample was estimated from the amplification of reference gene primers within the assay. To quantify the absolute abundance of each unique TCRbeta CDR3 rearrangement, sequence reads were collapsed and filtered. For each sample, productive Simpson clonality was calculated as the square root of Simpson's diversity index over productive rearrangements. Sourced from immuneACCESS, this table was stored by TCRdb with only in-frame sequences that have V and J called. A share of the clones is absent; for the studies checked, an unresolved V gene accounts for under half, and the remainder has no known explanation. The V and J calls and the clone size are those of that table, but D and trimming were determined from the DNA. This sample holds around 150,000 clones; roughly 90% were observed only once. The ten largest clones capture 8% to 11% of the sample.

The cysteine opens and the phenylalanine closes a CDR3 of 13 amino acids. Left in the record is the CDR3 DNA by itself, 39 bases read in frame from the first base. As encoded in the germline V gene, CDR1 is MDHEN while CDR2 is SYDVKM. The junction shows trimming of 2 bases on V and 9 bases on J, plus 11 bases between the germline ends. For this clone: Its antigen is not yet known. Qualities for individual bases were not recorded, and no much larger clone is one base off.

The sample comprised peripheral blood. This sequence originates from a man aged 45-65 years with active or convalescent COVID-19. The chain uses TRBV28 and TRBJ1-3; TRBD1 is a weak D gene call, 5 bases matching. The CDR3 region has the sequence CASSLRGGTTIYF. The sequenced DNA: TGTGCCAGCAGTTTAAGGGGCGGGACCACCATATATTTT.